These T cell receptor beta chains were read from a single sample in a study of shared clonotypes between healthy human individuals. Some clones are missing from TCRdb's copy, which holds only in-frame ones; the method was immunoSEQ multiplex PCR. The top ten hold 24% of the sample, which has approximately 720,000 clones, 92% seen once. What was sequenced was naive CD8+ T cells sorted from blood. The receptors originated from a man aged 30 to 39 in good health. The CDR3 runs from the conserved cysteine through the conserved F or W. Each record gives: J gene, V gene, clone size, D gene, CDR3 protein, CDR3 DNA. D genes are given only for firm matches. For some rows the clone size is stated as once, few or many, or as a class when expanded; others skip it.

TRBJ2-5,TRBV7-8,NA,NA,CASSFNRETQYF,TGTGCCAGCAGCTTTAACAGGGAGACCCAGTACTTC
TRBJ1-5,TRBV6-6,NA,NA,CASEDDKNQPQHF,TGTGCCAGCGAGGATGACAAGAATCAGCCCCAGCATTTT
TRBJ2-1,TRBV9,NA,TRBD1,CASRGTANEQFF,TGTGCCAGCCGTGGGACAGCCAATGAGCAGTTCTTC
TRBJ2-3,TRBV25-1,NA,TRBD1,CASTGGQDRGLDTQYF,TGTGCCAGCACCGGAGGTCAGGACAGGGGCTTAGATACGCAGTATTTT
TRBJ2-1,TRBV11-3,NA,NA,CASSSYGEARNNEQFF,TGTGCCAGCAGCTCCTATGGAGAGGCCCGTAACAATGAGCAGTTCTTC
TRBJ1-1,TRBV13,NA,NA,CASSDGGGGDTEAFF,TGTGCCAGCAGCGATGGGGGAGGTGGAGACACTGAAGCTTTCTTT
TRBJ2-7,TRBV4-1,NA,TRBD1,CASSQVDPGTGSYEQYF,TGCGCCAGCAGCCAAGTCGACCCCGGGACAGGGTCCTACGAGCAGTACTTC
TRBJ2-7,TRBV7-2,NA,NA,CASSVTPAYEQYF,TGTGCCAGCAGCGTAACCCCGGCCTACGAGCAGTACTTC
TRBJ2-1,TRBV7-9,NA,TRBD2,CASSLEAGAWNEQFF,TGTGCCAGCAGCTTAGAAGCGGGAGCGTGGAATGAGCAGTTCTTC
TRBJ1-1,TRBV19,NA,NA,CASHPGMGTEAFF,TGTGCCAGTCATCCGGGAATGGGGACTGAAGCTTTCTTT
TRBJ1-1,TRBV11-2,NA,NA,CASSQEVNTEAFF,TGTGCCAGCAGCCAGGAGGTGAACACTGAAGCTTTCTTT
TRBJ2-1,TRBV2,NA,NA,CASIPWSSYNEQFF,TGTGCCAGCATACCCTGGAGCTCCTACAATGAGCAGTTCTTC
TRBJ2-7,TRBV27,NA,NA,CASRPGAVGYEQYF,TGTGCCAGCAGGCCAGGGGCGGTGGGGTACGAGCAGTACTTC
TRBJ2-7,TRBV2,NA,TRBD1,CASSEVQGARGEQYF,TGTGCCAGCAGTGAAGTTCAGGGGGCGCGTGGGGAGCAGTACTTC
TRBJ2-7,TRBV27,once,NA,CASSPSGYEQYF,TGTGCCAGCAGTCCCTCGGGGTACGAGCAGTACTTC
TRBJ1-1,TRBV27,NA,NA,CASSLNRNTEAFF,TGTGCCAGCAGTTTAAACAGAAACACTGAAGCTTTCTTT
TRBJ2-7,TRBV11-2,NA,NA,CASSTGGALYEQCF,TGTGCCAGCAGCACAGGGGGGGCCCTCTACGAGCAGTGCTTC
TRBJ1-4,TRBV28,NA,NA,CASSRTGAYGEKLFF,TGTGCCAGCAGCCGAACTGGGGCTTACGGGGAAAAACTGTTTTTT
TRBJ2-7,TRBV28,NA,TRBD1,CASSSFRSGRTGGPYEQYF,TGTGCCAGCAGTTCCTTCCGGTCGGGTAGGACAGGGGGACCCTACGAGCAGTACTTC
TRBJ2-1,TRBV14,NA,NA,CASSRLGGAGEQFF,TGTGCCAGCAGCCGGTTAGGGGGGGCTGGTGAGCAGTTCTTC
TRBJ2-3,TRBV7-8,NA,TRBD1,CASPPDNRGPGDTQYF,TGTGCCAGCCCCCCCGACAACAGGGGTCCGGGAGATACGCAGTATTTT
TRBJ2-3,TRBV7-6,NA,NA,CASSLGWGWDTQYF,TGTGCCAGCAGCTTGGGGTGGGGTTGGGATACGCAGTATTTT
TRBJ2-7,TRBV4-3,once,TRBD1,CASSLRTGESYEQYF,TGCGCCAGCAGCCTTCGGACAGGGGAGAGTTACGAGCAGTACTTC
TRBJ2-2,TRBV7-9,NA,TRBD1,CASSLAQGETGELFF,TGTGCCAGCAGCTTAGCCCAGGGGGAAACCGGGGAGCTGTTTTTT
TRBJ1-2,TRBV18,NA,NA,CASSPNGGDGYTF,TGTGCCAGCTCACCAAACGGAGGGGATGGCTACACCTTC
TRBJ2-6,TRBV7-6,NA,NA,CASSLAWQGTGANVLTF,TGTGCCAGCAGCTTAGCGTGGCAGGGGACTGGGGCCAACGTCCTGACTTTC
TRBJ2-3,TRBV10-1,NA,NA,CASSPTGSYTDTQYF,TGCGCCAGCTCTCCGACTGGGTCTTACACAGATACGCAGTATTTT
TRBJ2-5,TRBV28,NA,NA,CAIEGAGSMETQYF,TGTGCCATCGAGGGAGCAGGATCGATGGAGACCCAGTACTTC
TRBJ1-5,TRBV28,NA,NA,CASSLYSNQPQHF,TGTGCCAGCAGCCTATATAGCAATCAGCCCCAGCATTTT
TRBJ2-1,TRBV5-5,NA,NA,CASSPDSHGANEQFF,TGTGCCAGCAGCCCCGACTCTCACGGGGCCAATGAGCAGTTCTTC
TRBJ1-4,TRBV5-4,NA,NA,CASSPQGSGEKLFF,TGTGCCAGCAGCCCCCAGGGATCGGGTGAAAAACTGTTTTTT